This TCR beta chain came from a study of T cells in Graves' hyperthyroidism and ophthalmopathy. TCR beta CDR3 regions were amplified from RNA. HTBI primers were used for first-round RT-PCR of the TCR CDR3. TCRdb re-called the multiplex PCR reads through MiXCR, storing one row per CDR3 protein. The repertoire holds about 360,000 distinct CDR3 sequences, with 25% as singletons. This CDR3 has 17 residues. CDR1 is SEHNR, CDR2 FQNEAQ, per germline (reference sequence). V gave up 4 bases and J gave up 1 base; unmatched junction bases: 12. Lactation, pregnancy, other autoimmune disease or uncontrolled infection excluded patients.

The receptor was derived from a man aged 45-65 years with Graves' hyperthyroidism. Source material: blood. The chain joins TRBV7-9 to TRBJ2-7; 8 nucleotides line up with TRBD2. As DNA, the CDR3 is TGTGCCAGCAGCTCCTATCTCACTAGCGGAGGTTCCTACGAGCAGTACTTC. Amino acids: CASSSYLTSGGSYEQYF.